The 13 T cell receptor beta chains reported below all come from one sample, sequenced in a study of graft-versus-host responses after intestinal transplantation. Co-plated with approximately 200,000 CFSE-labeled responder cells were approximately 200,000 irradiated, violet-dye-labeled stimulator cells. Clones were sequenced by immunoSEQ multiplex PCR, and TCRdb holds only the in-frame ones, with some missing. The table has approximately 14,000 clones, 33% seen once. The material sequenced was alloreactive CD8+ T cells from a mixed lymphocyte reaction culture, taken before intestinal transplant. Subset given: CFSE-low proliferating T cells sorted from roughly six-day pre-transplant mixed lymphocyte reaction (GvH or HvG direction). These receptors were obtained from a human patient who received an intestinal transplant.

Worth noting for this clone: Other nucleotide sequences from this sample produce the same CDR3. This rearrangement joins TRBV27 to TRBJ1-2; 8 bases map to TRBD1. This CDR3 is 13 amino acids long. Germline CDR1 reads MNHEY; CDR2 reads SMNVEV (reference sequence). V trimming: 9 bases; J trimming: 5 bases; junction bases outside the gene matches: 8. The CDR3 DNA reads TGTGCCAGTTCGACAACAGGGGGTTATGGCTACACCTTC. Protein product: CASSTTGGYGYTF.

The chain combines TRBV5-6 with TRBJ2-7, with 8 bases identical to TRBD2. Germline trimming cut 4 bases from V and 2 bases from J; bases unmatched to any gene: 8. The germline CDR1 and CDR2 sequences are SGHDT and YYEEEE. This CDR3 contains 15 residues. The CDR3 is CASSPPGLATYEQYF. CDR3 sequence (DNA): TGTGCCAGCAGCCCCCCCGGACTAGCCACCTACGAGCAGTACTTC.

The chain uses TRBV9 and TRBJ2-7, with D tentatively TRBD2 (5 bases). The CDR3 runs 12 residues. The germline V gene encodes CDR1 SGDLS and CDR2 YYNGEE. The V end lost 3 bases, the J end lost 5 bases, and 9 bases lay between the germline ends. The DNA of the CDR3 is TGTGCCAGCAGCGGTACGGGGAACGAGCAGTACTTC. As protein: CASSGTGNEQYF.

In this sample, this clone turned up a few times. CDR3 in DNA: TGCGCCAGCAGCCAAGGCTCTGGGACTCGGACCTACGAGCAGTACTTC. Its protein product is CASSQGSGTRTYEQYF. The chain employs TRBV4-1 and TRBJ2-7, with D possibly TRBD2 on 6 matching bases. This CDR3 has 16 residues. Per germline, CDR1 MGHRA and CDR2 YSYEKL. Between the trimmed V and J ends, which lost 1 base and 2 bases, there was a span of 15 bases.

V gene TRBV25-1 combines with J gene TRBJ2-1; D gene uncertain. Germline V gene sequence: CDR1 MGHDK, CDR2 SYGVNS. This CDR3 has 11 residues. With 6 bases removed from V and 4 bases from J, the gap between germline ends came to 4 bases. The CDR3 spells CASREYNEQFF. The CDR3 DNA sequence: TGTGCCAGCAGGGAGTACAATGAGCAGTTCTTC.

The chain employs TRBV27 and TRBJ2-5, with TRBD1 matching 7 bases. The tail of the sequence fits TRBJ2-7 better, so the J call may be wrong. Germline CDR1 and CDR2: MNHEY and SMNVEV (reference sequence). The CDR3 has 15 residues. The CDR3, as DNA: TGTGCCAGCAGTTACAGGGGCGATTTAAACTACGAGCAGTACTTC. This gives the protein CASSYRGDLNYEQYF.

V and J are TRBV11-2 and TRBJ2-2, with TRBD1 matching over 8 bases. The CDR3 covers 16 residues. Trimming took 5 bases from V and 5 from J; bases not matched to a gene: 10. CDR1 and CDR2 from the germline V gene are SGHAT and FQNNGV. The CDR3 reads CASSPSGGRGTGELFF. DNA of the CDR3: TGTGCCAGCAGCCCTTCAGGGGGCCGGGGGACCGGGGAGCTGTTTTTT.

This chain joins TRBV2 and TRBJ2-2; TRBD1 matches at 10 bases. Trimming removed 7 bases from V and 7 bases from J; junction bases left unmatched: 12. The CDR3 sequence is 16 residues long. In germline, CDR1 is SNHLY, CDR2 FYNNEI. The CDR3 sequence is CASNAPGQGLLGELFF. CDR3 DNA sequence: TGTGCCAGCAATGCGCCGGGACAGGGGCTTCTCGGGGAGCTGTTTTTT.

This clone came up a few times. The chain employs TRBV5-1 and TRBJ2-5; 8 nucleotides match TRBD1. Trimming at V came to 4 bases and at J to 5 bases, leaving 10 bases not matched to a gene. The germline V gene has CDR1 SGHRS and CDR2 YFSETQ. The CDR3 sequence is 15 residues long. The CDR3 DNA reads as TGCGCCAGCAGCCCCTGGGGACAGGATCAGGAGACCCAGTACTTC. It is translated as CASSPWGQDQETQYF.

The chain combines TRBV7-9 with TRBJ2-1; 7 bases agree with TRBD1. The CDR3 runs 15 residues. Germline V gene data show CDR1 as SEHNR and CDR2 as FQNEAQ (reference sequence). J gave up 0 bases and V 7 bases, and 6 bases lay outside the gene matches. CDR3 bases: TGTGCCAGCAAGGGGGCTTATAGCTCCTACAATGAGCAGTTCTTC. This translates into CASKGAYSSYNEQFF.

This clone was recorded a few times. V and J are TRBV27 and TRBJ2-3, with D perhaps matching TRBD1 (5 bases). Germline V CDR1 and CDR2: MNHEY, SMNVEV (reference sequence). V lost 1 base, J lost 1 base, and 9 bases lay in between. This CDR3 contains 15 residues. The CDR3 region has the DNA TGTGCCAGCAGTTTATTTCAGGGTGGCACAGATACGCAGTATTTT. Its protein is CASSLFQGGTDTQYF.

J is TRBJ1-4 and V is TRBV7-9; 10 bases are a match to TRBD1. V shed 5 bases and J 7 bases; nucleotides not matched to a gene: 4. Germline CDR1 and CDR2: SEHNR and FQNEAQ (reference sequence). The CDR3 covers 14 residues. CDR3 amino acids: CASSPWTGGEKLFF. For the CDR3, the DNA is TGTGCCAGCAGCCCCTGGACAGGGGGTGAAAAACTGTTTTTT.

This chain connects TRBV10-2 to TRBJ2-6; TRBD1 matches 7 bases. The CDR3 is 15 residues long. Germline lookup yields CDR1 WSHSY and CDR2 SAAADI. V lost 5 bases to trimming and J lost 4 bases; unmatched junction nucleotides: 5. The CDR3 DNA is TGCGCCAGCAGTCCTGACAGGGCGGGGGCCAACGTCCTGACTTTC. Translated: CASSPDRAGANVLTF.